This T cell receptor beta chain was identified during a study of CXCR3-negative and CXCR3-positive naive CD8 T cells. This CDR3 region has 14 residues. From germline, CDR1 is KGHDR and CDR2 SFDVKD. 5' RACE with UMI labels generated the TRB cDNA libraries. After re-calling the 5' RACE reads, TCRdb lists one entry per CDR3 protein, DNA absent. Here the sample table reports tens of thousands of distinct CDR3 sequences. The source is a human donor in good health. Some clones in this sample may be carry-over from other donors' samples. Sequenced sample: memory CD8+ T cells from blood. This chain joins TRBV24-1 and TRBJ1-2; TCRdb returns TRBD1, unconfirmable since there is no DNA. CDR3 sequence: CATSDWDKNYGYTF.